The 24 T cell receptor beta chains reported below all come from one sample, sequenced in a study of T cells in localized non-small cell lung cancer. TCRdb's table, derived via immunoSEQ multiplex PCR, lists solely in-frame clones and lacks some. Of some 130,000 clones listed, around 90% are singletons. Sequences were derived from peripheral blood, sampled before any cancer treatment. These receptors originate from a female donor over 55 with stage I lung adenocarcinoma.

The chain has TRBV5-1 and TRBJ1-5; 7 bases line up with TRBD1. Germline CDR1 SGHRS, CDR2 YFSETQ. V shed 0 bases, J shed 2 bases, and the junction held 2 bases outside the gene matches. CDR3 length: 15 residues. CDR3: CASSLGQGGNQPQHF. The CDR3 DNA follows: TGCGCCAGCAGCTTGGGACAGGGTGGCAATCAGCCCCAGCATTTT.

The CDR3 DNA sequence: TGCGCCAGCAGCCAAGTGGGCCTGCGAGAGCAGTACTTC. This encodes CASSQVGLREQYF. V and J are TRBV4-1 and TRBJ2-7; D call uncertain. V lost 1 base and J lost 7, with 11 bases in between. The CDR3 extends over 13 amino acids. Germline V gives CDR1 MGHRA, CDR2 YSYEKL.

The genes are TRBV15 and TRBJ2-7, with D tentatively TRBD1 or TRBD2 (5 bases each). The CDR3 is made up of 14 amino acids. V lost 1 base to trimming and J lost 2 bases, with 9 bases between them. Germline CDR1 reads LNHNV; CDR2 reads YYDKDF (reference sequence). CDR3 protein: CATSRGGRAYEQYF. In DNA form, the CDR3 reads TGTGCCACCAGCAGAGGGGGACGGGCCTACGAGCAGTACTTC.

V gene TRBV30 combines with J gene TRBJ2-7; 7 bases are a match to TRBD1. CDR1 is GTSNPN and CDR2 is SVGIG in the germline V gene (reference sequence). V was clipped by 0 bases and J by 1 base; unmatched bases: 3. The CDR3 totals 14 residues. CDR3: CAWSVRTGSYEQYF. CDR3 coding DNA: TGTGCCTGGAGTGTACGGACAGGTTCCTACGAGCAGTACTTC. Full variable domain (remainder filled in from reference TRBV30 and TRBJ2-7): SQTIHQWPATLVQPVGSPLSLECTVEGTSNPNLYWYRQAAGRGLQLLFYSVGIGQISSEVPQNLSASRPQDRQFILSSKKLLLSDSGFYLCAWSVRTGSYEQYFGPGTRLTVT.

This chain uses TRBV12-5 with TRBJ2-3, with D tentatively TRBD1 or TRBD2 (5 bases each). Germline lookup yields CDR1 LGHNT and CDR2 FRNRAP. V was pared by 5 bases and J by 2 bases, with 11 bases between. The CDR3 covers 14 residues. The CDR3 loop is CASGVGTDTDTQYF. The CDR3 bases are TGTGCTAGTGGTGTCGGGACGGACACAGATACGCAGTATTTT.

The V gene is TRBV19, the J gene TRBJ2-7, with D uncertain. Germline CDR1 is LNHDA and CDR2 is SQIVND (reference sequence). V was pared by 5 bases and J by 2 bases, with 10 bases between. The CDR3 sequence is 13 residues long. The chain's CDR3 is CASSLDTTYEQYF. CDR3 nucleotide sequence: TGTGCCAGTAGTCTCGACACCACCTACGAGCAGTACTTC.

The CDR3 sequence: CAWDKGSSGNTIYF. The CDR3 region has the DNA TGTGCCTGGGACAAAGGGAGCTCTGGAAACACCATATATTTT. V is TRBV30 and J is TRBJ1-3; D is undetermined. V lost 5 bases and J lost 0, with 11 bases in between. CDR1 GTSNPN and CDR2 SVGIG come from the germline V gene (reference sequence). The CDR3 is 14 amino acids.

The chain uses TRBV6-1 and TRBJ2-1; a weak D match, TRBD1 (5 bases). Looked up from germline, CDR1 is MNHNS and CDR2 is SASEGT. CDR3 size: 15 residues. Trimming removed 3 bases at V and 2 bases at J, with 11 bases between. In DNA, the CDR3 is TGTGCCAGCAGTGAGGGGCGAGCGACCTACAATGAGCAGTTCTTC. This gives the protein CASSEGRATYNEQFF.

The J gene is TRBJ1-2, the V gene TRBV30; 9 nucleotides line up with TRBD1. Germline V gene sequence: CDR1 GTSNPN, CDR2 SVGIG (reference sequence). J lost 4 bases, V lost 3 bases, and 6 bases had no gene match. The CDR3 covers 14 residues. The CDR3 nucleotides are TGTGCCTGGAGGCCGGGACAGGGTGCCTATGGCTACACCTTC. Its translation is CAWRPGQGAYGYTF. Supplemented by reference TRBV30 and TRBJ1-2, the full variable domain reads SQTIHQWPATLVQPVGSPLSLECTVEGTSNPNLYWYRQAAGRGLQLLFYSVGIGQISSEVPQNLSASRPQDRQFILSSKKLLLSDSGFYLCAWRPGQGAYGYTFGSGTRLTVV.

CDR3 amino acids: CASSGGSYNEQFF. The CDR3 DNA sequence: TGTGCCAGCAGCGGGGGGTCCTACAATGAGCAGTTCTTC. This sequence joins TRBV7-3 and TRBJ2-1; weak D call: TRBD2 (6 bases). The CDR3 runs 13 residues. Germline assignment: CDR1 SGHTA and CDR2 FQGTGA. With 5 bases removed from V and 1 base from J, the gap between germline ends came to 6 bases.

The chain is built from TRBV5-4 and TRBJ2-2; the D gene is possibly TRBD1 (6 bases). This CDR3 is built from 16 residues. V lost 0 bases to trimming and J lost 8 bases, with 17 bases between them. CDR1 and CDR2 from the germline V gene are SGHNT and YYREEE (reference sequence). CDR3: CASSLVVARRGGELFF. For the CDR3, the DNA is TGTGCCAGCAGCTTGGTTGTAGCGAGAAGGGGGGGGGAGCTGTTTTTT. The variable domain in full, with the rest retrieved from reference TRBV5-4 and TRBJ2-2, is ETGVTQSPTHLIKTRGQQVTLRCSSQSGHNTVSWYQQALGQGPQFIFQYYREEENGRGNFPPRFSGLQFPNYSSELNVNALELDDSALYLCASSLVVARRGGELFFGEGSRLTVL.

This clone turned up a few times. The rearrangement links TRBV2 to TRBJ1-1, with D uncertain. The CDR3 loop spans 13 amino acids. The V gene's germline CDR1 is SNHLY and CDR2 FYNNEI. Trimming cost V 2 bases and J 1 base, with 5 bases left between them. CDR3 region: CASSESANTEAFF. The CDR3 DNA is TGTGCCAGCAGTGAATCAGCGAACACTGAAGCTTTCTTT.

The V and J genes are TRBV28 and TRBJ2-7, with a weak D call TRBD1 (5 bases). CDR3 length: 12 amino acids. Per germline, CDR1 MDHEN and CDR2 SYDVKM. V was clipped by 5 bases and J by 6 bases, with 11 bases between them. The CDR3 nucleotides read TGTGCCAGCAGTCCCGTGGGGCGCGAGCAGTACTTC. Translated, it gives CASSPVGREQYF.

This chain links TRBV28 with TRBJ2-5, with D unclear. There are 15 residues in the CDR3. V was pared by 2 bases and J by 2 bases, with 12 bases between. From germline, CDR1 is MDHEN and CDR2 SYDVKM. The CDR3 region is CASSLATTAQETQYF. CDR3 sequence (DNA): TGTGCCAGCAGTTTAGCGACAACGGCACAAGAGACCCAGTACTTC.

The chain couples TRBV6-5 to TRBJ1-5, with 8 bases aligning to TRBD1. V shed 6 bases and J 5 bases; nucleotides not matched to a gene: 9. The CDR3 sequence is 15 residues long. Germline V gives CDR1 MNHEY, CDR2 SVGAGI. The DNA of the CDR3 is TGTGCCAGCAGGTACACGGACAGGGTGCATCAGCCCCAGCATTTT. It codes for CASRYTDRVHQPQHF.

The chain couples TRBV27 to TRBJ2-2, with 7 bases fitting TRBD2. CDR3 length equals 14 residues. With 4 bases clipped from V and 6 bases from J, the junction kept 5 bases outside the gene matches. The germline V gene has CDR1 MNHEY and CDR2 SMNVEV (reference sequence). The CDR3 coding sequence is TGTGCCAGCAGTTCGCGGACTAGACCCGGGGAGCTGTTTTTT. It yields the protein CASSSRTRPGELFF.

The chain carries TRBV2 and TRBJ1-4, with D perhaps TRBD1 (6 bases). V was trimmed by 4 bases and J by 3 bases, leaving 9 bases between them. The CDR3 totals 14 residues. Germline CDR1 and CDR2: SNHLY and FYNNEI. For the CDR3, the DNA is TGTGCCAGCAGTGCACAGGGTGCTAATGAAAAACTGTTTTTT. This codes for CASSAQGANEKLFF. Combining the CDR3 with reference TRBV2 and TRBJ1-4 gives the whole variable domain EPEVTQTPSHQVTQMGQEVILRCVPISNHLYFYWYRQILGQKVEFLVSFYNNEISEKSEIFDDQFSVERPDGSNFTLKIRSTKLEDSAMYFCASSAQGANEKLFFGSGTQLSVL.

The genes are TRBV5-4 and TRBJ2-5; D remains unclear. Trimming pared 1 base from V and 5 bases from J, leaving 15 bases between. The V gene's germline CDR1 is SGHNT and CDR2 YYREEE (reference sequence). There are 15 residues in the CDR3. The CDR3 DNA sequence: TGTGCCAGCAGCTTGCCTTCTTCCTACTCGGAGACCCAGTACTTC. This sequence encodes CASSLPSSYSETQYF.

This chain connects TRBV27 to TRBJ2-7; 7 bases are a match to TRBD1. Germline CDR1 is MNHEY and CDR2 is SMNVEV (reference sequence). The CDR3 loop spans 14 amino acids. J was trimmed by 8 bases and V by 5 bases; bases with no gene match: 12. The chain's CDR3 is CASSANLDRIKQYF. Here the CDR3 DNA reads TGTGCCAGCAGTGCTAACCTGGACAGGATCAAGCAGTACTTC.

This clone occurred a few times. This chain joins TRBV2 and TRBJ2-3, with D perhaps matching TRBD2 (6 bases). The CDR3 covers 16 residues. Germline lookup yields CDR1 SNHLY and CDR2 FYNNEI. V lost 3 bases and J lost 2, with 15 bases in between. CDR3 region: CASSDNRRAATDTQYF. CDR3 nucleotides: TGTGCCAGCAGTGATAATCGGAGGGCCGCCACAGATACGCAGTATTTT. The full variable domain, its missing parts supplied by reference TRBV2 and TRBJ2-3, is EPEVTQTPSHQVTQMGQEVILRCVPISNHLYFYWYRQILGQKVEFLVSFYNNEISEKSEIFDDQFSVERPDGSNFTLKIRSTKLEDSAMYFCASSDNRRAATDTQYFGPGTRLTVL.

This clone was picked up one time. The V gene is TRBV15, the J gene TRBJ2-2; D could derive from TRBD1 or TRBD2 (5 bases each). This CDR3 has 16 amino acids. Germline-derived CDR1 and CDR2 are LNHNV and YYDKDF (reference sequence). Deletions cut 6 bases from V and 1 base from J, with 15 bases between. The CDR3 loop reads CATRGITGLNTGELFF. The CDR3 nucleotides are TGTGCCACCAGGGGCATTACAGGACTGAACACCGGGGAGCTGTTTTTT.

The V gene is TRBV21-1, the J gene TRBJ2-5; the table's D call of TRBD1 was not tested on the DNA. TRBV21-1 has pseudogene status. The CDR3 spans 14 residues. Here the CDR3 DNA reads TGTGCCAGCAGCACCCGACAGGACCAAGAGACCCAGTACTTC. Its protein is CASSTRQDQETQYF.

CDR3 DNA sequence: TGCGCCAGCAGCTTGGGAGGTGGCGGGGTTCAGCCCCAGCATTTT. This translates into CASSLGGGGVQPQHF. The rearrangement joins TRBV5-1 to TRBJ1-5; D is unresolved. CDR3 length: 15 residues. The germline V gene encodes CDR1 SGHRS and CDR2 YFSETQ. Between the trimmed V and J ends, which lost 0 bases and 6 bases, there was a span of 13 bases.

The V call is TRBV11-2, the J call TRBJ2-7; 7 positions match TRBD2. The germline V gene has CDR1 SGHAT and CDR2 FQNNGV. The trim removed 2 bases at V and 2 bases at J, leaving 12 bases unmatched. This CDR3 region has 17 residues. For the CDR3, the DNA is TGTGCCAGCAGCTTATCCGTTTTCCCTAGCGGTGCCTACGAGCAGTACTTC. Its protein product is CASSLSVFPSGAYEQYF.